These T cell receptor beta chains were read from a single sample in a study of CD8 T cells in Susac syndrome. Each CDR3 protein gets one entry after TCRdb re-called the immunoSEQ multiplex PCR reads with MiXCR. The top ten clones hold 0.065% to 0.075% of a sample with approximately 230,000 distinct CDR3 sequences, roughly 95% of them seen once. The sequenced sample was CD4+ T cells from PBMCs. The receptors originated from a human donor with multiple sclerosis. CDR3s include the opening cysteine and the closing phenylalanine or tryptophan. Not every row has a clone size; where given, it reads once, few, many or a size class.

clone_size,j_call,v_call,cdr3_length,cdr3_aa
NA,TRBJ2-5,TRBV2,13,CASSVEGWETQYF
NA,TRBJ1-4,TRBV12-3/TRBV12-4,12,CASSLGNEKLFF
NA,TRBJ1-2,TRBV20-1,13,CSARDVGTGGYTF
NA,TRBJ2-5,TRBV20-1,14,CSSPGLAGAETQYF
NA,TRBJ2-3,TRBV7-9,15,CASSFLRGLGDTQYF
NA,TRBJ2-5,TRBV7-7,14,CASSLAWQQETQYF
NA,TRBJ2-1,TRBV10-2,21,CASSQGPSGGVLIRRRDEQFF
NA,TRBJ1-1,TRBV28,12,CASRKTRDEAFF
NA,TRBJ1-3,TRBV6-5,15,CASSSGTEPGNTIYF
NA,TRBJ1-2,TRBV2,12,CASSEGVGGYTF
NA,TRBJ2-7,TRBV11-2,14,CASSLSVPSYEQYF
NA,TRBJ1-6,TRBV7-6,16,CASSLGTGTGNSPLHF
NA,TRBJ1-1,TRBV12-3/TRBV12-4,14,CASSQQLKNTEAFF
NA,TRBJ1-2,TRBV20-1,15,CSARGPGSSNYGYTF
few,TRBJ1-2,TRBV7-9,14,CASSLGGANYGYTF
few,TRBJ1-4,TRBV14,13,CASSDRVNEKLFF
NA,TRBJ2-3,TRBV9,13,CASSRRVGDTQYF
once,TRBJ2-2,TRBV12-3/TRBV12-4,14,CASSTGVNTGELFF
NA,TRBJ1-4,TRBV12-5,15,CASGLSTGTYEKLFF
NA,TRBJ2-7,TRBV27,16,CASSLSVRGTAYEQYF
once,TRBJ2-3,TRBV7-8,16,CASSNGAKRTTDTQYF
NA,TRBJ1-1,TRBV6-1,16,CASSEVGWGRGTEAFF
NA,TRBJ2-7,TRBV3-1,15,CASSQFGDGSYEQYF
NA,TRBJ1-6,TRBV7-9,14,CASSLPVPTSPLHF
NA,TRBJ2-1,TRBV5-1,15,CASSLALAGADEQFF
NA,TRBJ2-7,TRBV11-2,14,CASSHGTARDEQYF
once,TRBJ1-6,TRBV27,14,CAVRIQVSNSPLHF
NA,TRBJ1-1,TRBV29-1,13,CSVGQGGATEAFF
NA,TRBJ1-1,TRBV3-1,15,CASSSSRTGNTEAFF
NA,TRBJ2-3,TRBV7-8,16,CASSLGFSGGTDTQYF
few,TRBJ1-1,TRBV12-3/TRBV12-4,13,CASSLSGDTEAFF
NA,TRBJ1-5,TRBV19,16,CASSTNPGLSHQPQHF
NA,TRBJ2-3,TRBV23-1,12,CASSHSGNTQYF
once,TRBJ2-1,TRBV24-1,11,CATSDFGRQFF
NA,TRBJ1-1,TRBV29-1,13,CSVGVGQHTEAFF
once,TRBJ2-5,TRBV3-1,16,CASSQARTGAGETQYF
NA,TRBJ2-3,TRBV5-1,17,CASSLGARGANTDTQYF
NA,TRBJ2-2,TRBV21-1,13,CASSKLRPGELFF
NA,TRBJ1-2,TRBV20-1,16,CSASGGRRGVNYGYTF
NA,TRBJ1-1,TRBV28,12,CASRGPNTEAFF
NA,TRBJ2-5,TRBV9,15,CASSVASGRSETQYF
NA,TRBJ2-2,TRBV29-1,12,CSAQGWTGELFF